A single sample gave rise to the 23 T cell receptor beta chains below, sequenced in a study of cytomegalovirus exposure and HLA in healthy donors. 13 Jbeta primers and 60 Vbeta primers were used for the PCR. Here immunoSEQ multiplex PCR was the method, and the copy in TCRdb shows in-frame clones only, minus some. This table has 99,000 or so clones, 70% to 80% appearing once. The sequencing input was PBMCs. All receptors come from a male donor in good health and CMV-seropositive.

This clone has just one count. V usage is TRBV5-6 and J usage is TRBJ1-4, with 7 bases identical to TRBD1. This CDR3 comprises 13 residues. The germline V gene has CDR1 SGHDT and CDR2 YYEEEE. V shed 3 bases and J 7 bases; nucleotides not matched to a gene: 3. The CDR3 DNA reads TGTGCCAGCAGCTCGGGGACAGCTGAAAAACTGTTTTTT. Translation: CASSSGTAEKLFF.

CDR3 sequence reads: CAWMDRGLYEQYF. CDR3 nucleotide sequence: TGTGCCTGGATGGACAGGGGGCTTTACGAGCAGTACTTC. The gene calls are TRBV30 and TRBJ2-7, with 11 bases aligning to TRBD1. CDR1 GTSNPN and CDR2 SVGIG come from the germline V gene (reference sequence). Trimming removed 4 bases from V and 4 bases from J; junction bases left unmatched: 3. The CDR3 sequence is 13 residues long.

The CDR3 here is CASSTGQGAEVMGNEKLFF. The CDR3 coding sequence is TGTGCCAGCAGCACGGGACAGGGGGCGGAAGTTATGGGTAATGAAAAACTGTTTTTT. The chain uses TRBV5-6 and TRBJ1-4; TRBD1 agrees at 12 bases. Losses at the gene ends were 4 bases for V and 4 bases for J; bases not matched to a gene: 14. Germline V gives CDR1 SGHDT, CDR2 YYEEEE. The CDR3 length is 19 residues.

This chain connects TRBV7-2 to TRBJ2-7; no reliable D call. Germline assignment: CDR1 SGHTA and CDR2 FQGNSA. CDR3 length: 15 residues. V was pared by 2 bases and J by 3 bases, with 14 bases between. DNA of the CDR3: TGTGCCAGCAGCTTATTCCCGGCGGATTTCTACGAGCAGTACTTC. Translated: CASSLFPADFYEQYF.

The chain links TRBV6-5 to TRBJ2-2; D is unresolved. The V end was cut by 6 bases, the J end by 3 bases, with 5 bases between. The CDR3 is 12 amino acids. Germline V lookup: CDR1 MNHEY, CDR2 SVGAGI. CDR3 nucleotides: TGTGCCAGCAGCGGTTACACCGGGGAGCTGTTTTTT. This codes for CASSGYTGELFF.

The rearrangement joins TRBV4-3 to TRBJ2-7; D call uncertain. The CDR3 spans 14 residues. Germline V lookup: CDR1 LGHNA, CDR2 YSLEER. With 1 base removed from V and 3 bases from J, the gap between germline ends came to 10 bases. In DNA form, the CDR3 reads TGCGCCAGCAGCCAAGGAGAGAGTAGCTACGAGCAGTACTTC. Translation: CASSQGESSYEQYF.

The chain employs TRBV7-2 and TRBJ2-7; 15 nucleotides match TRBD2. The CDR3 runs to 16 residues. Looked up from germline, CDR1 is SGHTA and CDR2 is FQGNSA. V lost 5 bases and J lost 3; bases outside the gene matches: 5. CDR3 residues: CASSGLAGGPRYEQYF. CDR3 nucleotides: TGTGCCAGCAGCGGACTAGCGGGGGGGCCCCGCTACGAGCAGTACTTC. Combining the CDR3 with reference TRBV7-2 and TRBJ2-7 gives the whole variable domain GAGVSQSPSNKVTEKGKDVELRCDPISGHTALYWYRQSLGQGLEFLIYFQGNSAPDKSGLPSDRFSAERTGGSVSTLTIQRTQQEDSAVYLCASSGLAGGPRYEQYFGPGTRLTVT.

The V and J genes are TRBV9 and TRBJ2-5; maybe TRBD1 (7 bases). This CDR3 comprises 14 residues. V lost 2 bases and J 2 bases, leaving 10 bases between the germline ends. Germline CDR1 SGDLS, CDR2 YYNGEE. The CDR3 region is CASSVGGQQETQYF. DNA of the CDR3: TGTGCCAGCAGCGTCGGGGGACAGCAAGAGACCCAGTACTTC.

V and J are TRBV10-2 and TRBJ2-7, with D possibly matching TRBD1 (6 bases). The CDR3 is made up of 13 amino acids. V dropped 6 bases and J dropped 3 bases, with 12 bases sitting between them. Germline lookup yields CDR1 WSHSY and CDR2 SAAADI. This chain's CDR3 is CASRRDTGYEQYF. DNA of the CDR3: TGCGCCAGCAGAAGGGACACCGGCTACGAGCAGTACTTC.

The J gene is TRBJ2-1, the V gene TRBV5-6; D remains ambiguous. V was trimmed by 1 base and J by 0 bases, leaving 8 bases between them. Germline lookup yields CDR1 SGHDT and CDR2 YYEEEE. The CDR3 length is 15 residues. CDR3 nucleotides: TGTGCCAGCAGCTTGAAAGTTAGCTCCTACAATGAGCAGTTCTTC. It yields the protein CASSLKVSSYNEQFF.

This rearrangement joins TRBV10-3 to TRBJ1-5; no firm D call. The germline gives CDR1 ENHRY, CDR2 SYGVKD. The V end lost 4 bases, the J end lost 5 bases, and 9 bases lay between the germline ends. This CDR3 comprises 13 residues. The CDR3 here is CAISARADQPQHF. The CDR3 bases are TGTGCCATCAGTGCCCGTGCGGATCAGCCCCAGCATTTT.

The chain joins TRBV18 to TRBJ1-5; 10 nucleotides match TRBD1. Germline V gene lookup returns CDR1 KGHSH and CDR2 LQKENI. The CDR3 is 15 amino acids. Trimming at V came to 6 bases and at J to 2 bases, leaving 4 bases not matched to a gene. CDR3: CASSAGTGGNQPQHF. In DNA form, the CDR3 reads TGTGCCAGCTCGGCCGGGACAGGGGGCAATCAGCCCCAGCATTTT.

The chain recombines TRBV9 with TRBJ2-5, with 8 nucleotides matching TRBD2. V dropped 7 bases and J dropped 4; count of bases not matched to a gene: 6. Germline-derived CDR1 and CDR2 are SGDLS and YYNGEE. The CDR3 runs to 13 residues. Here the CDR3 reads CASGRGGLETQYF. The CDR3 DNA reads as TGTGCCAGCGGACGGGGGGGCTTAGAGACCCAGTACTTC.

The chain links TRBV19 to TRBJ1-1; D gene uncertain. The CDR3 is made up of 13 amino acids. Germline V gene lookup returns CDR1 LNHDA and CDR2 SQIVND (reference sequence). With 1 base removed from V and 4 bases from J, the gap between germline ends came to 7 bases. The CDR3, as DNA: TGTGCCAGTAGTATAGGGAGGGCCACTGAAGCTTTCTTT. Its translation: CASSIGRATEAFF.

The rearrangement uses TRBV4-1 and TRBJ2-7; 8 bases map to TRBD1. V was pared by 0 bases and J by 3 bases, with 7 bases of the junction left unmatched. This CDR3 contains 16 residues. Germline lookup yields CDR1 MGHRA and CDR2 YSYEKL. CDR3 sequence reads: CASSQEHRGKHYEQYF. The CDR3 DNA is TGCGCCAGCAGCCAAGAGCACAGGGGGAAACACTACGAGCAGTACTTC.

This chain uses TRBV5-1 with TRBJ2-1; the match to TRBD2 covers 8 bases. CDR3 length equals 15 residues. Trimming removed 6 bases from V and 9 bases from J; junction bases left unmatched: 14. The germline V gene encodes CDR1 SGHRS and CDR2 YFSETQ. CDR3 sequence (DNA): TGCGCCAGCACAATCTCGGGACTAGAGTTGGGTGAGCAGTTCTTC. Residues: CASTISGLELGEQFF.

The chain recombines TRBV7-2 with TRBJ1-3; 7 bases fit TRBD1. The germline V gene encodes CDR1 SGHTA and CDR2 FQGNSA. The CDR3 has 15 residues. Trimming removed 5 bases from V and 1 base from J; junction bases left unmatched: 5. The CDR3 DNA is TGTGCCAGCAGCCTCGAGGGGGCGTCTGGAAACACCATATATTTT. Protein: CASSLEGASGNTIYF.

The chain has TRBV2 and TRBJ1-5; possibly TRBD1 for D (6 bases). Germline CDR1 and CDR2: SNHLY and FYNNEI. The ends were cut back, 7 bases at V and 3 bases at J, with 10 bases in the middle. This CDR3 comprises 13 residues. The CDR3 sequence: CASTGGPNQPQHF. The CDR3 DNA follows: TGTGCCAGCACCGGGGGGCCCAATCAGCCCCAGCATTTT.

This clone was seen just once. The chain employs TRBV5-1 and TRBJ2-7, with D maybe TRBD2 (6 bases). The CDR3 extends over 17 amino acids. From germline, CDR1 is SGHRS and CDR2 YFSETQ. Trimming took 0 bases from V and 6 from J, leaving 22 bases between them. CDR3 in amino acids: CASSLGRADVARGEQYF. CDR3 DNA sequence: TGCGCCAGCAGCTTGGGTCGAGCAGATGTGGCGCGGGGCGAGCAGTACTTC.

The chain is built from TRBV1 and TRBJ2-4; the DNA was not compared with TRBD2, the D call given in the table. TRBV1 is tagged as a pseudogene. This CDR3 is built from 18 residues. The CDR3 here is CTSSQDNSGGLAKNIQYF. The DNA for the CDR3 is TGCACCAGCAGCCAAGATAATAGCGGGGGTTTAGCCAAAAACATTCAGTACTTC.

The gene calls are TRBV19 and TRBJ1-2, with D unclear. V lost 6 bases and J lost 7, with 15 bases in between. The germline CDR1 and CDR2 sequences are LNHDA and SQIVND (reference sequence). This CDR3 is built from 13 residues. The CDR3 bases are TGTGCCAGTAGGGCGAGAGTGTGGAGTGGCTACACCTTC. Amino acid sequence: CASRARVWSGYTF.

The J gene is TRBJ1-2, the V gene TRBV18; TRBD1 agrees at 7 bases. CDR3 length equals 13 residues. From germline, CDR1 is KGHSH and CDR2 LQKENI. The J segment lost 4 bases and the V segment lost 2 bases, leaving 1 base of the junction unmatched. CDR3 sequence (DNA): TGTGCCAGCTCACCATCAGGGGGCTATGGCTACACCTTC. Translating it yields CASSPSGGYGYTF.

The J gene is TRBJ2-3, the V gene TRBV7-9; the match to TRBD1 covers 7 bases. With V trimmed by 6 bases and J by 4 bases, 13 bases remained unmatched. This CDR3 contains 16 residues. CDR1 is SEHNR and CDR2 is FQNEAQ in the germline V gene (reference sequence). CDR3 in DNA: TGTGCCAGCAGTTTCCGACAGGGTAATCGGGCAGATACGCAGTATTTT. Residues: CASSFRQGNRADTQYF.